This paragraph reports one TCR beta chain. CDR3 size: 15 residues. Germline V gives CDR1 SGHAT, CDR2 FQNNGV. V shed 4 bases and J 5 bases; nucleotides not matched to a gene: 8. The sample belongs to a study of beta chain features in type 1 diabetes. Every isolated RNA sample was fully reverse transcribed, so sequencing captured expressed TCRB transcripts. Produced via immunoSEQ multiplex PCR; TCRdb's table is partial and in-frame only. Here the sample spans hundreds of thousands of clones, about 17% being singletons. The J gene is TRBJ2-4, the V gene TRBV11-2, with TRBD2 identical over 7 bases. This receptor was taken from a woman aged 18-29 years in good health. The source material was naive CD4+ T cells from blood. CDR3 in amino acids: CASSSIRAGENIQYF. Here the CDR3 DNA reads TGTGCCAGCAGCTCCATTAGGGCGGGAGAAAACATTCAGTACTTC.